This T cell receptor beta chain was profiled in a study of shared clonotypes between healthy human individuals. In the naive CD8 group, cells lacked CD45RO and were positively selected for CCR7, so terminally differentiated effector memory CD45RA+ cells were left out. V lost 3 bases and J 4 bases, leaving 19 bases between the germline ends. The germline V gene encodes CDR1 PRHDT and CDR2 FYEKMQ (reference sequence). This CDR3 has 17 residues. The protocol was immunoSEQ multiplex PCR, while the TCRdb copy is restricted to in-frame clones and leaves out a portion. The table has about 2,100,000 clones, approximately 94% seen once.

The receptor comes from a man between 18 and 35 years old in good health. Some clones in this sample may be carry-over from other donors' samples. This chain connects TRBV13 to TRBJ2-1; D could derive from TRBD1 or TRBD2 (6 bases each). Sequenced sample: naive CD8+ T cells from PBMCs. CDR3 sequence (DNA): TGTGCCAGCAGCTTTGTGCCCGGGGGCGGGGAATACAATGAGCAGTTCTTC. Its translation: CASSFVPGGGEYNEQFF.